The 4 T cell receptor beta chains in this list originate from one sample, sequenced in a study of blood T cell repertoires in COVID-19. The protocol was immunoSEQ multiplex PCR, while the TCRdb copy is restricted to in-frame clones and leaves out a portion. The sample shows about 15,000 clones, 75% to 85% of them seen only once. Sequenced sample: peripheral blood. The origin of the receptors is a man at least 80 years old with active or convalescent COVID-19.

The chain recombines TRBV27 with TRBJ1-2; 7 nucleotides align to TRBD1. V dropped 2 bases and J dropped 4; count of bases not matched to a gene: 4. From germline, CDR1 is MNHEY and CDR2 SMNVEV (reference sequence). There are 14 residues in the CDR3. The CDR3 DNA reads as TGTGCCAGCAGTTTAGGGGGACAGCCCTATGGCTACACCTTC. Translation: CASSLGGQPYGYTF.

J is TRBJ2-7 and V is TRBV18; 8 bases are shared with TRBD1. Per the germline V gene, CDR1 is KGHSH and CDR2 is LQKENI. V lost 4 bases and J lost 6; bases outside the gene matches: 14. The CDR3 totals 16 residues. The chain's CDR3 is CASSLWTGSVNVEQYF. For the CDR3, the DNA is TGTGCCAGCTCACTATGGACAGGGTCCGTAAACGTCGAGCAGTACTTC.

This chain uses TRBV6-6 with TRBJ2-3; TRBD2 matches at 8 bases. The CDR3 sequence is 15 residues long. Per the germline V gene, CDR1 is MNHNY and CDR2 is SVGAGI (reference sequence). The J segment lost 5 bases and the V segment lost 3 bases, leaving 7 bases of the junction unmatched. In nucleotides, the CDR3 is TGTGCCAGCAGTTATTCGGGGGGGGCAGGAGATACGCAGTATTTT. Translating it yields CASSYSGGAGDTQYF.

The rearrangement links TRBV11-2 to TRBJ1-1; D is perhaps TRBD1 (6 bases). V lost 5 bases and J lost 6, with 22 bases in between. Germline CDR1 is SGHAT and CDR2 is FQNNGV. The CDR3 consists of 16 residues. The CDR3 spells CASSLSSHRAGAEAFF. In DNA, the CDR3 is TGTGCCAGCAGCCTTTCTTCGCACAGGGCTGGCGCTGAAGCTTTCTTT.